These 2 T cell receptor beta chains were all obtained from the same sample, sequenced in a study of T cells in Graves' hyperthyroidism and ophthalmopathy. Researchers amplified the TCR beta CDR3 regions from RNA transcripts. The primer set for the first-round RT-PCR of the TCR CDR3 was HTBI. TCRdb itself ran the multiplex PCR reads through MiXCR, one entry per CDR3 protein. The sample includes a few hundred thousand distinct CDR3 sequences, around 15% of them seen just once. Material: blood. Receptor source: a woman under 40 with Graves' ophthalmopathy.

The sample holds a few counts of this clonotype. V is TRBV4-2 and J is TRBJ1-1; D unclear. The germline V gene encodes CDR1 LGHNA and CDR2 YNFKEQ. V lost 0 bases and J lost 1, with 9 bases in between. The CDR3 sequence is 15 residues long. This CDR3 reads CASSQDRRSNTEAFF. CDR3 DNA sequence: TGTGCCAGCAGCCAAGATCGGAGGTCGAACACTGAAGCTTTCTTT.

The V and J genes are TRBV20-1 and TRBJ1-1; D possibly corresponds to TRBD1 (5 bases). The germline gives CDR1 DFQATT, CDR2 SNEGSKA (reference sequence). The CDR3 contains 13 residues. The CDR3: CSVASTAGTEAFF. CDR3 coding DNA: TGCAGCGTTGCTTCGACAGCGGGCACTGAAGCTTTCTTT.